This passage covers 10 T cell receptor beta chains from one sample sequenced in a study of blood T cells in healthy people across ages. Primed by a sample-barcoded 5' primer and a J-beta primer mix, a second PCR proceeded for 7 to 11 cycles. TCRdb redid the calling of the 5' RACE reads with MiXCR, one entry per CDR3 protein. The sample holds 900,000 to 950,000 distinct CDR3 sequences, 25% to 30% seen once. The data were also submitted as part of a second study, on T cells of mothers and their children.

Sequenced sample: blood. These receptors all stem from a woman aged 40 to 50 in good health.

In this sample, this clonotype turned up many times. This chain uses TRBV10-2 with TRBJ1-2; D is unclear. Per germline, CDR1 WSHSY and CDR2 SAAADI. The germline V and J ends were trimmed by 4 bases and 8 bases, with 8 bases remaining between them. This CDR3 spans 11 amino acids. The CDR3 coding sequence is TGCGCCAGCAGTGGGGGATCCGGCTACACCTTC. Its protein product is CASSGGSGYTF.

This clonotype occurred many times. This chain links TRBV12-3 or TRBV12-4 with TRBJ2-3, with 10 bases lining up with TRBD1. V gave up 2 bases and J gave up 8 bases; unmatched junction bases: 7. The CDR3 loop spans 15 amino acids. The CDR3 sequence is CASSLSRQGAGTQYF. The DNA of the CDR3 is TGTGCCAGCAGTTTAAGTCGACAGGGGGCCGGTACGCAGTATTTT.

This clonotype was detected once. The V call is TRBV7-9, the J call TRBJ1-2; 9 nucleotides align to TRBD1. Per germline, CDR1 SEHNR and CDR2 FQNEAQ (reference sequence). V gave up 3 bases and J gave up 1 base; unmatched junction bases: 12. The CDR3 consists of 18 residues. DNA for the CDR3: TGTGCCAGCAGCTTGCTACAGGGGGCTGTGCGAGTTAACTATGGCTACACCTTC. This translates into CASSLLQGAVRVNYGYTF.

CDR3 sequence: CSAYIGAINYGYTF. The CDR3 DNA reads TGCAGTGCTTACATTGGGGCAATCAACTATGGCTACACCTTC. The V call is TRBV20-1, the J call TRBJ1-2; TRBD1 might be the D (5 bases). CDR3 length equals 14 residues. The germline V gene has CDR1 DFQATT and CDR2 SNEGSKA (reference sequence). The ends were cut back, 5 bases at V and 2 bases at J, with 15 bases in the middle.

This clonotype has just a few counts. CDR3 bases: TGTGCCAGCAGCCGCCGGGACAGGGGGCAGTACTTC. The encoded protein is CASSRRDRGQYF. The chain carries TRBV3-1 and TRBJ2-7, with 10 bases matching TRBD1. CDR1 and CDR2 from the germline V gene are LGHDT and YNNKEL (reference sequence). With 4 bases clipped from V and 9 bases from J, the junction kept 3 bases outside the gene matches. The CDR3 length is 12 residues.

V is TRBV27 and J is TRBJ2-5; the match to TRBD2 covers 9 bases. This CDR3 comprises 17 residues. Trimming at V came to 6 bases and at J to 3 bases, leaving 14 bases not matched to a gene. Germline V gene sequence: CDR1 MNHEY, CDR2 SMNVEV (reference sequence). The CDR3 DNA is TGTGCCAGCAGCAGATTTTCGGCGGGGGGGGGAAAAGAGACCCAGTACTTC. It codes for CASSRFSAGGGKETQYF.

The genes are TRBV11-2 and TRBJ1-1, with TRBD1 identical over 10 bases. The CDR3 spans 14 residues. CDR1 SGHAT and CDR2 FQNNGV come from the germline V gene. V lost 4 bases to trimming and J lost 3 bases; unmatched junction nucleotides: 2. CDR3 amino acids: CASSWDRGYTEAFF. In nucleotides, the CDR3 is TGTGCCAGCAGCTGGGACAGGGGTTACACTGAAGCTTTCTTT.

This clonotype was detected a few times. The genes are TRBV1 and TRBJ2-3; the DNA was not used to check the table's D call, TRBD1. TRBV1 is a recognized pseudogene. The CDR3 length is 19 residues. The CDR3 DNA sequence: TGCACCAGCAGCCTAAGTCAAGGTCCCGGAGGACCTAGCACAGATACGCAGTATTTT. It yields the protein CTSSLSQGPGGPSTDTQYF.

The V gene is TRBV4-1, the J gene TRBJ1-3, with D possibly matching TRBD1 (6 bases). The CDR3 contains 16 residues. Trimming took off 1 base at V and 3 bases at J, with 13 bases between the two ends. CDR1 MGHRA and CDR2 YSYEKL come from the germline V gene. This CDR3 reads CASSQGSTGSGNTIYF. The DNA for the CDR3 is TGCGCCAGCAGCCAAGGCTCCACAGGGAGTGGAAACACCATATATTTT.

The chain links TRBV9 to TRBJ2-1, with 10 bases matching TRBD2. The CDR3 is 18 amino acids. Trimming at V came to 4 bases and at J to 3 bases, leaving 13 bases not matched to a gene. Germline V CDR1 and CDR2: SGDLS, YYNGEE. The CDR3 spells CASSLSGGARNLYNEQFF. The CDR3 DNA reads TGTGCCAGCAGCTTAAGCGGGGGGGCCCGAAACCTCTACAATGAGCAGTTCTTC. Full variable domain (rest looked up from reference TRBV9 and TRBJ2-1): DSGVTQTPKHLITATGQRVTLRCSPRSGDLSVYWYQQSLDQGLQFLIQYYNGEERAKGNILERFSAQQFPDLHSELNLSSLELGDSALYFCASSLSGGARNLYNEQFFGPGTRLTVL.